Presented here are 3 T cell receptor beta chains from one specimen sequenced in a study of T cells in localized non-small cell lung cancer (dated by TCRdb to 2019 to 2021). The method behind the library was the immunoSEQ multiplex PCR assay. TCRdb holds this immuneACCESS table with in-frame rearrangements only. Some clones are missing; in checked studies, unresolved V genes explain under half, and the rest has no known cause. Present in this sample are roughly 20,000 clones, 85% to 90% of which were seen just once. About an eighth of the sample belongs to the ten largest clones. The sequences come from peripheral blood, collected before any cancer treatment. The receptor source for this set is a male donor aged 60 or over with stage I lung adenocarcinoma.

The CDR3 region has the DNA TGTGCCAGCAGTCCAAACGGCGGGAGAGACCCTCCCTACGAGCAGTACTTC. It specifies CASSPNGGRDPPYEQYF. The chain has TRBV11-2 and TRBJ2-7; TRBD2 matches at 7 bases. Trimming at V came to 6 bases and at J to 2 bases, leaving 16 bases not matched to a gene. Germline CDR1 SGHAT, CDR2 FQNNGV. There are 17 residues in the CDR3.

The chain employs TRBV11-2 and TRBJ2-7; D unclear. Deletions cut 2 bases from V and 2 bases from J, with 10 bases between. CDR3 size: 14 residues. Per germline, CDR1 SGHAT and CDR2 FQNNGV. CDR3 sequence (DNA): TGTGCCAGCAGCTTATATGGGCCTACCTACGAGCAGTACTTC. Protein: CASSLYGPTYEQYF.

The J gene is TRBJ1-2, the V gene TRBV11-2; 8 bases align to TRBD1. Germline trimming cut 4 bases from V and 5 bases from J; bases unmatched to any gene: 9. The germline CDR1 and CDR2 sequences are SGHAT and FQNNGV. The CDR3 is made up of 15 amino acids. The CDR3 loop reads CASSSQDRVLYGYTF. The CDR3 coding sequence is TGTGCCAGCAGCTCCCAGGACAGGGTGCTATATGGCTACACCTTC. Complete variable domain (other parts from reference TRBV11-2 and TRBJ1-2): EAGVAQSPRYKIIEKRQSVAFWCNPISGHATLYWYQQILGQGPKLLIQFQNNGVVDDSQLPKDRFSAERLKGVDSTLKIQPAKLEDSAVYLCASSSQDRVLYGYTFGSGTRLTVV.